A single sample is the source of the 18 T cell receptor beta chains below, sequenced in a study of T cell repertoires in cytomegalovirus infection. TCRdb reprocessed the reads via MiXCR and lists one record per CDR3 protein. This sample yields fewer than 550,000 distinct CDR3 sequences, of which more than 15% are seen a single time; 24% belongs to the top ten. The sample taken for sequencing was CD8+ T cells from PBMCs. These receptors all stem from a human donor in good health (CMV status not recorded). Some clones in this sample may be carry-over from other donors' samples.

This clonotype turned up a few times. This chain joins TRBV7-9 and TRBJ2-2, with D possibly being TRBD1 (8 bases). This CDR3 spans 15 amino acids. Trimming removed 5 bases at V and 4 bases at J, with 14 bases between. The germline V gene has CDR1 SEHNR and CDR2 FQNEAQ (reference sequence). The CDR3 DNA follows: TGTGCCAGCAGCCCGCACAGGGGGGGCACCGGGGAGCTGTTTTTT. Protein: CASSPHRGGTGELFF.

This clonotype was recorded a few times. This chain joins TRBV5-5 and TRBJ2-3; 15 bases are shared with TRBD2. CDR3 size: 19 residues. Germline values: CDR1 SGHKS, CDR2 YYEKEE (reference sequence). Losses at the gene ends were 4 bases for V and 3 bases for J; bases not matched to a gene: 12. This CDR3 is CASSPRTSGGAVETDTQYF. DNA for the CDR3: TGTGCCAGCAGCCCGCGGACTAGCGGGGGGGCAGTGGAAACAGATACGCAGTATTTT.

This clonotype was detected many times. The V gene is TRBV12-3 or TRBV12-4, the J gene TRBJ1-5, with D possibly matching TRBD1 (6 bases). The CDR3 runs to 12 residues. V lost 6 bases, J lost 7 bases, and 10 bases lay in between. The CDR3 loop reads CASREGGQPQHF. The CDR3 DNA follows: TGTGCCAGCAGAGAGGGGGGCCAGCCCCAGCATTTT.

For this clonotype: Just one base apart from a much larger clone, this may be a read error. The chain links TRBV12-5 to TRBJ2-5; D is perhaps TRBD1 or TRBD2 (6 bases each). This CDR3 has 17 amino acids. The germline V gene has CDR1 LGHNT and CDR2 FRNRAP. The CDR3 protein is CSSGPVGGIQGQETQYF. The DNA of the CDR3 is TGTTCTAGTGGCCCCGTAGGGGGGATACAGGGACAAGAGACCCAGTACTTC.

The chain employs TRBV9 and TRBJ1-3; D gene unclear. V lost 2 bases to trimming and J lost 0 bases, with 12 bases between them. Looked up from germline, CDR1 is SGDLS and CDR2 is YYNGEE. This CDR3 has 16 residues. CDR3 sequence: CASSVPRGGSGNTIYF. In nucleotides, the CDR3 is TGTGCCAGCAGCGTCCCCCGGGGAGGCTCTGGAAACACCATATATTTT.

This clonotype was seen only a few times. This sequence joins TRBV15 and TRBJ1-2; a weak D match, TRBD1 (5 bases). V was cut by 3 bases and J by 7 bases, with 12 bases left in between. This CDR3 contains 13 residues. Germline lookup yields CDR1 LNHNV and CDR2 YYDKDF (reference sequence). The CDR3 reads CATSRRQGSGYTF. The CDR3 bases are TGTGCCACCAGCAGGAGGCAGGGAAGTGGCTACACCTTC.

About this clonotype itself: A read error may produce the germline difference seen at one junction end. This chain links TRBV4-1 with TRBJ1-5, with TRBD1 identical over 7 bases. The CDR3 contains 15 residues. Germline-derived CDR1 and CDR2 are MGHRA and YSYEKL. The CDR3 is CASRQGVDSNQPQHF. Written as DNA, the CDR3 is TGCGCCAGCCGCCAGGGGGTGGATAGCAATCAGCCCCAGCATTTT.

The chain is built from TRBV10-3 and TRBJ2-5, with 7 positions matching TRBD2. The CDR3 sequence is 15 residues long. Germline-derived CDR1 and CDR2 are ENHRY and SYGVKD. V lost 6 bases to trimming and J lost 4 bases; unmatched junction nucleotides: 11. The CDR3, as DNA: TGTGCCATCAGGAGCGAGCGGGACTTTCCAGAGACCCAGTACTTC. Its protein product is CAIRSERDFPETQYF.

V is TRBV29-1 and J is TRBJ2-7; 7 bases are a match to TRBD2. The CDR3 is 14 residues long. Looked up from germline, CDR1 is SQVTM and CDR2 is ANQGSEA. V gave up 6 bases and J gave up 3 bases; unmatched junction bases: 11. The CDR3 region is CSVAGAGLIYEQYF. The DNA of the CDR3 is TGCAGCGTAGCTGGAGCGGGACTGATCTACGAGCAGTACTTC.

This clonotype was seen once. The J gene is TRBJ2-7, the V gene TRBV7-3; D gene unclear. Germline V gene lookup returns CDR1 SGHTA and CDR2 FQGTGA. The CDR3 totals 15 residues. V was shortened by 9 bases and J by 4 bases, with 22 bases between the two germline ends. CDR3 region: CARSPDGVKSYEQYF. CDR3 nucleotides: TGTGCCAGAAGCCCCGATGGGGTCAAGTCATACGAGCAGTACTTC.

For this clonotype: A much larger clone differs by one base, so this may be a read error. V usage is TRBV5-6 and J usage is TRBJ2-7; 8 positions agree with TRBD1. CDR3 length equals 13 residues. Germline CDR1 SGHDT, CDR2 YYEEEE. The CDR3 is CANSQTGAYEQYF. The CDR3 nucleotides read TGTGCCAACAGCCAGACAGGGGCCTACGAGCAGTACTTC.

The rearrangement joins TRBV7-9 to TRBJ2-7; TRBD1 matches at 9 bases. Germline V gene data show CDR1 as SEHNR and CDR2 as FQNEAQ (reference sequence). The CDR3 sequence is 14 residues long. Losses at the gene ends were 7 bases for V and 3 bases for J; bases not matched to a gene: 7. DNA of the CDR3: TGTGCCAGCACCCGGGACAGGGCTTACTACGAGCAGTACTTC. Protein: CASTRDRAYYEQYF.

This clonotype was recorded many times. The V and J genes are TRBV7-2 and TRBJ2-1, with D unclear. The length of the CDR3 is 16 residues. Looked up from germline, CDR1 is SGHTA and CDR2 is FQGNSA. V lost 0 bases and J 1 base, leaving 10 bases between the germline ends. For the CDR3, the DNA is TGTGCCAGCAGCTTAGCATCGGGCCCGTCCTACAATGAGCAGTTCTTC. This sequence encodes CASSLASGPSYNEQFF.

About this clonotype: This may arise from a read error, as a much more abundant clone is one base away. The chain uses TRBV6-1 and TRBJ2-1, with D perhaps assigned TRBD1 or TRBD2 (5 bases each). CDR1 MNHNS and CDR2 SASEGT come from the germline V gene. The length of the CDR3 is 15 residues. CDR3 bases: TGTGCCAGCAGTGAAAGCCGGGGCGCCAAGAACGAGCAGTGCTTC. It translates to CASSESRGAKNEQCF.

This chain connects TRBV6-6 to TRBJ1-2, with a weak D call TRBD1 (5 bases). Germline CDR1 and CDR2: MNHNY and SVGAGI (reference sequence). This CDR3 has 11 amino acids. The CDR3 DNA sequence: TGTGCACTACAGGTTAACTATGGCTACACCTTC. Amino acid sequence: CALQVNYGYTF.

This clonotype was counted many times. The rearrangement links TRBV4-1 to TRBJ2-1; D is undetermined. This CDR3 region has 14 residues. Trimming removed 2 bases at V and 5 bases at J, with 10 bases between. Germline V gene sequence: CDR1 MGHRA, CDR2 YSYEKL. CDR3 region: CASSQRGRHNEQFF. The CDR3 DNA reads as TGCGCCAGCAGCCAACGTGGCAGGCACAATGAGCAGTTCTTC.

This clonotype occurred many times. In nucleotides, the CDR3 is TGTGCCAGCAGTTACTCCCTAGCGGGGGACAATGAGCAGTTCTTC. It specifies CASSYSLAGDNEQFF. V usage is TRBV6-5 and J usage is TRBJ2-1; TRBD2 matches at 10 bases. The germline gives CDR1 MNHEY, CDR2 SVGAGI. With 0 bases clipped from V and 5 bases from J, the junction kept 1 base outside the gene matches. This CDR3 has 15 residues.

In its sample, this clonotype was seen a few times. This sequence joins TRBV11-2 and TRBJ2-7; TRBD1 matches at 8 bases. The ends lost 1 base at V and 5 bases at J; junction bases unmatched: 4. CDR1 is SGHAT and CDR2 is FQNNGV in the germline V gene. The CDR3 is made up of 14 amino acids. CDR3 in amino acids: CASSLGQGLNEQYF. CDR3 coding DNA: TGTGCCAGCAGCTTAGGACAGGGGCTAAACGAGCAGTACTTC.